The clone carrying this T cell receptor (beta chain) was counted a few times. Its antigen remains unknown. This sample was included in a study of T cell repertoires in cytomegalovirus infection. Looking at the study overall: It was the public TCR beta signatures that indicated both CMV infection and matching HLA type. Broader study findings: The response measured ex vivo was dominated by TCR beta clonotypes (HLA-C-restricted and CMV-specific). Cumulative public TCR beta family frequency identified CMV carriers with the relevant HLA.

TCRdb called the reads again in MiXCR, with one record for every CDR3 protein. The table lists under 250,000 distinct CDR3 sequences, 12% of them singletons. This CDR3 contains 14 residues. CDR1 is LGHNA and CDR2 is YNFKEQ in the germline V gene. Trimming took 5 bases from V and 5 from J, leaving 12 bases between them. The receptor was derived from a human donor in good health (CMV status not recorded). Some clones in this sample may be carry-over from other donors' samples. This chain links TRBV4-2 with TRBJ2-2, with D possibly matching TRBD2 (6 bases). The sequenced material came from PBMCs. This CDR3 reads CASSARLVTGELFF. The CDR3 DNA is TGTGCCAGCAGCGCCCGACTAGTTACCGGGGAGCTGTTTTTT.